This T cell receptor beta chain comes out of a study of blood T cell repertoires in COVID-19. Across the study: Both acute and convalescent COVID-19 samples were obtained from the United States, Italy and Spain. PBMCs, B-cell-depleted T cells, or T cells were the source of the cDNA or gDNA that made up the material.

Only in-frame clones appear in the TCRdb table, and some are missing; sequencing was by immunoSEQ multiplex PCR. The profile shows some 110,000 clones, approximately 88% of them singletons. This CDR3 region has 13 residues. With 6 bases removed from V and 4 bases from J, the gap between germline ends came to 10 bases. The germline gives CDR1 MNHEY, CDR2 SVGAGI. V gene TRBV6-5 combines with J gene TRBJ2-1, with D perhaps matching TRBD2 (5 bases). The receptor was isolated from a woman aged 65 to 85 with acute or convalescent COVID-19. Sequenced input: peripheral blood. CDR3 nucleotides: TGTGCCAGCAGGGGCGGGCAATACAATGAGCAGTTCTTC. Translating gives CASRGGQYNEQFF.